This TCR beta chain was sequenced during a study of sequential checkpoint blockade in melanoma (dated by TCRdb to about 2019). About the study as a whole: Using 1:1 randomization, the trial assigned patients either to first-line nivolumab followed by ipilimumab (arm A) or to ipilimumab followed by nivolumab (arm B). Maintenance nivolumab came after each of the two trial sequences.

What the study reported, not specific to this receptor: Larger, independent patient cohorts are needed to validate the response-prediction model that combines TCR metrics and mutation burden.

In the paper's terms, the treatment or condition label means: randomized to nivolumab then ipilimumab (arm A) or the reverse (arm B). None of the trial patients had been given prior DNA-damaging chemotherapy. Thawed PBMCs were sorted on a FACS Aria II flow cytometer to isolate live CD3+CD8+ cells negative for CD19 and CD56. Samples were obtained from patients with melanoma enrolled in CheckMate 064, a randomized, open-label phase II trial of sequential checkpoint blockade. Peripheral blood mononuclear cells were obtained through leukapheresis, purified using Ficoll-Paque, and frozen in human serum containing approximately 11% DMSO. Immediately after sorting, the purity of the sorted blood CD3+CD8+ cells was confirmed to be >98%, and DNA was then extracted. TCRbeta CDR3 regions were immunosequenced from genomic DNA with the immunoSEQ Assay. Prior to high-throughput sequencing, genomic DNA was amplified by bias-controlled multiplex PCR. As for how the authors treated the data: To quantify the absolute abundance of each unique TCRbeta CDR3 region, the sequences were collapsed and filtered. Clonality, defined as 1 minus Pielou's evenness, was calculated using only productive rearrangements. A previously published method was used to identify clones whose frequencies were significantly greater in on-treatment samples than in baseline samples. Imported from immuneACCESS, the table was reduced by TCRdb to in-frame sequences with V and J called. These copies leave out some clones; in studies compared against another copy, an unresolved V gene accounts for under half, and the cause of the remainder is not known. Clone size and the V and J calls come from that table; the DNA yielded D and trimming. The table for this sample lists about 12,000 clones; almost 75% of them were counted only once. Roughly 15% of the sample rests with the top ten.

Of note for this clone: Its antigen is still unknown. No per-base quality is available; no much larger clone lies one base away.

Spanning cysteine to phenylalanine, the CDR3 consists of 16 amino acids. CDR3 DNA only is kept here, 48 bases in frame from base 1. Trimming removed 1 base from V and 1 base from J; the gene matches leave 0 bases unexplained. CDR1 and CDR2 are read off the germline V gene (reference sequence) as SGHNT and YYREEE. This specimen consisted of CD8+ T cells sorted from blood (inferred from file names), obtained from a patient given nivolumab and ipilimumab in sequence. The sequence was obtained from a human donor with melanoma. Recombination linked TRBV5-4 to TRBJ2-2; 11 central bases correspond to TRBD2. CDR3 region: CASSLTSGGNTGELFF. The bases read TGTGCCAGCAGCTTGACTAGCGGGGGGAACACCGGGGAGCTGTTTTTT. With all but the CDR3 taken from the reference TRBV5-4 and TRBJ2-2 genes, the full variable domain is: ETGVTQSPTHLIKTRGQQVTLRCSSQSGHNTVSWYQQALGQGPQFIFQYYREEENGRGNFPPRFSGLQFPNYSSELNVNALELDDSALYLCASSLTSGGNTGELFFGEGSRLTVL.